This note documents a single T cell receptor beta chain sequence. This sample was included in a study of blood T cell repertoires in COVID-19. V lost 6 bases, J lost 8 bases, and 7 bases stayed unmatched. The V gene's germline CDR1 is LNHDA and CDR2 SQIVND (reference sequence). This CDR3 has 14 residues. In the source study's methods: How many nucleated cells were present was estimated from reference gene primer amplification. Sequencing used immunoSEQ multiplex PCR; TCRdb keeps in-frame clones, though not all of them. The D gene and trimming were derived from the DNA, and the V and J assignments and clone size from that table. This table holds roughly 150,000 clones, 75% to 90% found once.

This receptor was obtained from a woman aged 40 to 55 with acute or convalescent COVID-19. This sequence joins TRBV19 and TRBJ1-4, with 9 bases aligning to TRBD1. The sequencing sample was made of peripheral blood. CDR3 DNA sequence: TGTGCCAGTAGCAGGACAGGGGCGGACGAAAAACTGTTTTTT. Its protein product is CASSRTGADEKLFF.